This TCR beta chain was identified during a study of blood T cell repertoires in COVID-19. For the study at large: Material from acute and convalescent COVID-19 was sourced from the United States, Italy and Spain.

Between the trimmed V and J ends, which lost 6 bases and 6 bases, there was a span of 11 bases. This CDR3 spans 12 amino acids. Of note for this clone: At the DNA level, this CDR3 is encoded by other sequences in the same sample as well.

The authors' processing: Researchers report that nucleated cell counts were estimated from reference gene primer amplification. TCRdb keeps only in-frame clones here, not all; method: immunoSEQ multiplex PCR. The D gene and trimming were derived from the DNA, and the V and J assignments and clone size from that table. This sample has over 600,000 clones, with 80% to 90% found just once. The rearrangement links TRBV12-3 or TRBV12-4 to TRBJ1-1, with a tentative D call TRBD1 (5 bases). The TCR comes from a woman between 18 and 30 years old with acute or convalescent COVID-19. Input material: peripheral blood. CDR3: CASSPRGAEAFF. The CDR3 DNA reads as TGTGCCAGCAGCCCCCGGGGGGCTGAAGCTTTCTTT.